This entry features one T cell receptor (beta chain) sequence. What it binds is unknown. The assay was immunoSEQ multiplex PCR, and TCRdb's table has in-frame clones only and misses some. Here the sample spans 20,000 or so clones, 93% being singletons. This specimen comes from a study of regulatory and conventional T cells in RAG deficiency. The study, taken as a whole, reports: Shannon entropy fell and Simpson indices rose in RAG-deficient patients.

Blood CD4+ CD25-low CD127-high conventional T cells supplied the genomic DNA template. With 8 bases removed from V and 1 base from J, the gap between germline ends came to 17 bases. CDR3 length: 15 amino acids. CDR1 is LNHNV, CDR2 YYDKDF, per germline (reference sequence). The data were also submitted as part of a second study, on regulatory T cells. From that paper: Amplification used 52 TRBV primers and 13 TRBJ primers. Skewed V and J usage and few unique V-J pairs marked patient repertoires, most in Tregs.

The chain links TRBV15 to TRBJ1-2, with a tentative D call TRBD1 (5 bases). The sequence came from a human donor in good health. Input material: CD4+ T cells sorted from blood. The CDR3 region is CATGDRTTVNYGYTF. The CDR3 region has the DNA TGTGCCACCGGCGATAGGACAACCGTTAACTATGGCTACACCTTC.